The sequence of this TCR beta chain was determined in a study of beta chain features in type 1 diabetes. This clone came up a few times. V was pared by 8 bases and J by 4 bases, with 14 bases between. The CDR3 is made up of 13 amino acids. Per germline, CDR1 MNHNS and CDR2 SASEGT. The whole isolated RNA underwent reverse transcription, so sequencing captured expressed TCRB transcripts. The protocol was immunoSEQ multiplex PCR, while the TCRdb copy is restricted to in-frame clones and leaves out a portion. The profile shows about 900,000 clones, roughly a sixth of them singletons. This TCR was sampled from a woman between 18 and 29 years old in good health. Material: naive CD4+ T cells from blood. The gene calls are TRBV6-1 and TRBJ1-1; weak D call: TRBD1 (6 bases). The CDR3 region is CASLFTGSTEAFF. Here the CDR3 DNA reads TGTGCCAGCTTATTCACAGGGAGCACTGAAGCTTTCTTT.